Described below is a single T cell receptor beta chain sequence and its context. Its antigen target is currently unknown. No base qualities exist here, and no much larger clone lies one base off it. TCRbeta CDR3 regions were amplified from genomic DNA by means of the immunoSEQ Assay, a bias-controlled multiplex PCR. As for how the authors treated the data: The number of nucleated cells in each sample was estimated by amplification of reference gene primers within the assay. To quantify the absolute abundance of each unique TCRbeta CDR3 rearrangement, sequence reads were collapsed and filtered. For each sample, productive Simpson clonality was calculated by taking the square root of Simpson's diversity index across productive rearrangements. TCRdb carries this immuneACCESS record with in-frame sequences only. Its versions omit some clonotypes, under half of them owing to an unresolved V gene in the studies checked, with the rest unexplained. That table furnishes V, J and clone size, whereas the DNA furnished D and trimming. The sample yields more than 80,000 clones; roughly four fifths were counted once. Together, the top ten hold less than 9% of the sample.

The data derive from a study of blood T cell repertoires in COVID-19 (dated by TCRdb to 2018 to 2020). With respect to the entire study: Samples covering the acute and convalescent phases of COVID-19 were provided by collaborators in the United States, Italy and Spain. The material from the prospective study consisted of cDNA or gDNA derived from T cells, B-cell-depleted T cells, or PBMCs. The dataset comprised deeply sampled blood TCRbeta repertoires from subjects exposed to, actively infected with, or recovered from COVID-19. The sample metadata nearly always contained a de-identified subject ID, COVID-19 status, age in years and sex. The repertoires were released in a freely available public database intended as a resource for research on the immune response to SARS-CoV-2. Where HLA class I and class II types were available, the types were taken from metadata supplied by the sample provider, not from assay-based typing. The samples were drawn from two sources: the first 160 participants of the ongoing ImmuneRACE study, and 950 to 1,500 subjects contributed by 6 global collaborators.

Whole blood was collected in K2EDTA tubes by collaborating institutions according to the institutions' own protocols. For TCRbeta analysis, collaborators shipped samples as frozen whole blood, isolated PBMCs, or DNA extracted from either of those sample types. The CDR3 sequence holds 14 residues, the cysteine and phenylalanine included. The read is trimmed to its CDR3 DNA, 42 bases read in frame from base 1. V is cut by 2 bases and J by 6 bases, and the space between the germline ends is 10 bases. CDR1 and CDR2 are drawn from the germline V gene (reference sequence): LGHDT, YNNKEL. What the authors observed across the whole study: The amount of clinical and demographic metadata varied by source and participant and was provided uncurated.

The rearrangement combines TRBV3-1 (or the pseudogene TRBV3-2) with TRBJ1-4; TRBD1 might be the D gene, on 6 matching bases. The source of this sequence is a man between 45 and 60 years old with active or convalescent COVID-19. Sequencing was performed on peripheral blood. The CDR3 loop reads CASSQKGGDEKLFF. The sequenced DNA: TGTGCCAGCAGCCAAAAAGGGGGGGATGAAAAACTGTTTTTT.